This section outlines one T cell receptor (beta chain) sequence together with its context. The target antigen is unknown. Method: immunoSEQ multiplex PCR; TCRdb's copy keeps in-frame clones and lacks some. In the table there are about 19,000 clones, over 75% of which are singletons. Time point in this sample: cycle 4 day 1 (C4D1), after less than seven weeks of nivolumab. Relapse was seen in all patients after autologous stem cell transplantation, and brentuximab vedotin exposure was variable. These data belong to a study of PD-1 blockade in classical Hodgkin lymphoma. General study results and limits: CD4+ but not CD8+ TCR diversity rose significantly by C4D1. Compared with healthy donors, newly diagnosed patients reportedly showed lower baseline TCR diversity.

The sequencing used peripheral blood mononuclear cells (PBMCs), collected before the fourth cycle of nivolumab. This sequence was found in a human donor with classical Hodgkin lymphoma.

The CDR3, as DNA: TGTGCCACGTGGACTAGGGGAGATAGCAATCAGCCCCAGCATTTT. Encoded protein: CATWTRGDSNQPQHF. The gene calls are TRBV10-3 and TRBJ1-5, with D tentatively TRBD1 (5 bases). V was pared by 10 bases and J by 0 bases, with 16 bases between. Looked up from germline, CDR1 is ENHRY and CDR2 is SYGVKD. The CDR3 contains 15 residues.